This T cell receptor (beta chain) was obtained from a study of cytomegalovirus exposure and HLA in healthy donors. V was trimmed by 5 bases and J by 6 bases, leaving 14 bases between them. Germline CDR1 reads SNHLY; CDR2 reads FYNNEI. The CDR3 totals 14 residues. Primers for the PCR totalled 60 Vbeta and 13 Jbeta. Method: immunoSEQ multiplex PCR; TCRdb's copy keeps in-frame clones and lacks some. The sample consists of some 120,000 clones, around four fifths of them appearing once. This clone was counted once. The antigen remains unidentified. Regarding the study as a whole: Reported findings show TCR beta sequences accurately forecast HLA-A and HLA-B alleles in most subjects. TCR beta V- and J-gene trimming was later associated with a missense DCLRE1C variant.

All the people who gave samples were healthy bone marrow donors. Though nominally healthy at sampling, donors likely had unrecorded immune exposures. This TCR came from a woman in her thirties or forties in good health and CMV-seropositive. The chain carries TRBV2 and TRBJ1-5; D gene uncertain. Sequenced input: PBMCs. CDR3 bases: TGTGCCAGCAGTTATAGGCGGGCGGGTCAGCCCCAGCATTTT. It translates to CASSYRRAGQPQHF.